This entry is about one TCR beta chain. Its antigen is currently not known. Base-call qualities are not available, and no considerably larger clone is one nucleotide away. The sample is drawn from a study of CD8 T cells in ankylosing spondylitis (dated by TCRdb to between 2016 and 2019). The study in broad terms: T cell receptor beta repertoires were profiled in healthy donors and ankylosing spondylitis patients so that disease-linked TCR variants could be found. Peripheral blood was sampled, and synovial fluid was also collected from ankylosing spondylitis patients. The whole study cohort included some 100 healthy donors and over 20 ankylosing spondylitis patients. General findings and caveats noted by the study authors: According to the report, matched synovial fluid samples from ankylosing spondylitis patients were significantly enriched for the disease-linked clones. Some of the motif variants had been reported before in the synovial fluid and blood of reactive arthritis patients, a finding that suggests common disease-initiation mechanisms. Blood from ankylosing spondylitis patients appeared to be characterized by a TCR beta motif composed of 7 to 9 highly homologous amino acid variants. The disease-linked clones had a CD8+ phenotype and were found at relatively low frequencies in peripheral blood.

The CDR3 runs 13 residues from the cysteine to the phenylalanine. The only DNA kept is the CDR3, 39 bases in frame from the first base. CDR1 and CDR2 are read off the germline V gene as SNHLY and FYNNEI. V is reduced by 1 base and J by 2 bases, leaving a spacing of 3 bases between them. TCRdb records Illumina HiSeq 2500 as the sequencer. Quantitative 5'-RACE with molecular barcodes was used to prepare TCR beta libraries. Per the source publication's procedure: A new computational method, built on a probabilistic model of VDJ rearrangement, was used to identify disease-linked TCR variants. TCRdb reprocessed the public reads (quality trimming at Q25 with fastp, clone calling with MiXCR) and kept in-frame beta chains. Rows are combined by CDR3 protein, so each entry shows the most common genes and DNA. What appears here as the V and J calls and clone size reflects TCRdb's work, not the paper's. The sample data list around 440,000 distinct CDR3 sequences, and roughly 15% of these were observed just once. The top ten clones comprise over 0.9% of the sample.

This receptor was identified in a male donor with ankylosing spondylitis. The chain is assembled from TRBV2 and TRBJ1-3; confidence is insufficient to name the D gene. Sequences were obtained from blood, either unsorted or a sorted T cell fraction (not recorded which). This receptor has the CDR3 CASSEGAGNTIYF. The nucleotides read TGTGCCAGCAGTGAAGGCGCTGGAAACACCATATATTTT.